This paragraph reports one T cell receptor beta chain. The data originate from a study of blood T cell repertoires in COVID-19. Overall study context: The study drew acute and convalescent COVID-19 samples from the United States, Italy and Spain. The cDNA or gDNA used as material had been derived from T cells, B-cell-depleted T cells, or PBMCs.

As processed by the authors: Reference gene primer amplification yielded estimated nucleated cell counts. TCRdb keeps only in-frame clones here, not all; method: immunoSEQ multiplex PCR. The D gene and trimming were derived from the DNA, and the V and J assignments and clone size from that table. Of roughly 87,000 clones in the sample, around 83% are singletons; the top ten hold 2% to 2.5%. This clonotype originated in a woman aged 70-85 years with acute or convalescent COVID-19. The sample comprised peripheral blood.

In nucleotides, the CDR3 is TGTGCCAGCAGTGGTGGGGCAGTTGGTAGTGAGCCCCAGCATTTT. This codes for CASSGGAVGSEPQHF. The chain joins TRBV9 to TRBJ1-5; weak D call: TRBD1 (5 bases). Per germline, CDR1 SGDLS and CDR2 YYNGEE. CDR3 length equals 15 residues. Trimming shortened V by 5 bases and J by 8 bases, and 20 bases separated the two germline ends.